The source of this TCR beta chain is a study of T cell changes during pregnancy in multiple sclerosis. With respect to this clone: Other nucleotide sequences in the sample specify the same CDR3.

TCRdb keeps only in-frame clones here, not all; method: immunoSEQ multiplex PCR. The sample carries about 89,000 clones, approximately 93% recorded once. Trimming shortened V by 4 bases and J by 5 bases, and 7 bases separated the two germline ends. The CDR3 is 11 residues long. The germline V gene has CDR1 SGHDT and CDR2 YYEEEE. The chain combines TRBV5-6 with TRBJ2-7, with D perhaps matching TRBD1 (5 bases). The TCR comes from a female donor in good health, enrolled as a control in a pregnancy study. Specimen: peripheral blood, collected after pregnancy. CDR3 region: CASSLRDEQYF. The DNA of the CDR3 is TGTGCCAGCAGCCTCAGGGACGAGCAGTACTTC. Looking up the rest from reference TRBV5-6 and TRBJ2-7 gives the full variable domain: DAGVTQSPTHLIKTRGQQVTLRCSPKSGHDTVSWYQQALGQGPQFIFQYYEEEERQRGNFPDRFSGHQFPNYSSELNVNALLLGDSALYLCASSLRDEQYFGPGTRLTVT.